This TCR beta chain was recorded in a study of beta chain features in type 1 diabetes. General observations from the study: Patients' naive, central memory and Treg TCRB repertoires seemed closer to one another than those of healthy donors. A pattern of fewer insertions and more deletions at VDJ junctions was seen in type 1 diabetes patients.

The V gene's germline CDR1 is MDHEN and CDR2 SYDVKM. Trimming left V 6 bases short and J 8 bases short, with 19 bases between. The CDR3 covers 14 residues. In regard to this clone: Its target is not known.

Since all of the isolated RNA was reverse transcribed, expressed TCRB transcripts were what got sequenced. Profiled with immunoSEQ multiplex PCR; TCRdb holds only in-frame clones, not every one. The table includes roughly 610,000 clones, roughly a sixth detected once. The chain combines TRBV28 with TRBJ1-1; the D is unclear. The sequence was collected from a man between 18 and 35 years old in good health. Material for sequencing was naive CD4+ T cells from blood. The CDR3: CASSSGSYLKEAFF. The CDR3, as DNA: TGTGCCAGCAGCTCCGGGTCCTACCTAAAAGAAGCTTTCTTT.